The source of this T cell receptor beta chain is a study of control samples from healthy donors and cancer patients. Libraries were prepared by immunoSEQ multiplex PCR; TCRdb keeps only in-frame clonotypes and omits some of them. The repertoire holds 100,000 to 150,000 clones, with roughly nine tenths as singletons. This TCR was sampled from a man in his late teens or twenties in good health. Sequenced input: blood.

The CDR3 region is CASRLTGTGGYNEQFF. Here the CDR3 DNA reads TGTGCAAGTCGCCTGACCGGGACAGGGGGCTACAATGAGCAGTTCTTC. The V call is TRBV12-2, the J call TRBJ2-1; the tabulated D call, TRBD1, remains unverified against the DNA. TRBV12-2 is a recognized pseudogene. The CDR3 spans 16 residues.